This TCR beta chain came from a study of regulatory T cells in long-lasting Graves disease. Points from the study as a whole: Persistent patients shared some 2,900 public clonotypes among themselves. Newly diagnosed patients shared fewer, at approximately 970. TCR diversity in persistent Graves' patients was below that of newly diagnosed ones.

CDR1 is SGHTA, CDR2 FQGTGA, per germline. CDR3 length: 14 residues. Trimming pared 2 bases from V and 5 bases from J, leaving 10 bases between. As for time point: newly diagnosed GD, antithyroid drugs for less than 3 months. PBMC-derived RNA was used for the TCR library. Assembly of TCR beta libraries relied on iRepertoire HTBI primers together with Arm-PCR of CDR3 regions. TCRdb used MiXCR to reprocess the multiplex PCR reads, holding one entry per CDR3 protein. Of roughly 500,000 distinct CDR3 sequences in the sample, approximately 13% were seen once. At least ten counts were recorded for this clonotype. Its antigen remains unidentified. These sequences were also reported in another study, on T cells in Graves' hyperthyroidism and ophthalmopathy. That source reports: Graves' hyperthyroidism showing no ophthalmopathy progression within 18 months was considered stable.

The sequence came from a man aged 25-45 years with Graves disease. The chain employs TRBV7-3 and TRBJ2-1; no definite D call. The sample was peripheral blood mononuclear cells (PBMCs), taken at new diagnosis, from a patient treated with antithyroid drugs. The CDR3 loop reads CASSLLATHNEQFF. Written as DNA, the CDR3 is TGTGCCAGCAGCTTATTGGCGACCCACAATGAGCAGTTCTTC.